Below, 10 T cell receptor beta chains from the same sample are listed, as sequenced in a study of cytomegalovirus exposure and HLA in healthy donors. The PCR was carried out with 60 Vbeta primers and 13 Jbeta primers. Some clones are missing from TCRdb's copy, which holds only in-frame ones; the method was immunoSEQ multiplex PCR. This sample has some 80,000 clones, with about 9.4% found just once. The sample taken for sequencing was PBMCs. The receptors derive from a man between 60 and 75 years old in good health and CMV-seropositive.

This clone was seen only a few times. The chain has TRBV18 and TRBJ1-2, with TRBD1 matching over 7 bases. Germline V CDR1 and CDR2: KGHSH, LQKENI. V was clipped by 5 bases and J by 4 bases; unmatched bases: 7. The CDR3 extends over 14 amino acids. The CDR3 coding sequence is TGTGCCAGCTCATCAGGGACAGATATCTATGGCTACACCTTC. It translates to CASSSGTDIYGYTF.

This clone was seen a handful of times. In DNA form, the CDR3 reads TGTGCCAGCAGTCTCCCTATCGGTCAGCCCCAGCATTTT. This codes for CASSLPIGQPQHF. The rearrangement links TRBV28 to TRBJ1-5; D is ambiguous. The V and J ends lost 5 bases and 6 bases respectively, with 11 bases between them. The V gene's germline CDR1 is MDHEN and CDR2 SYDVKM. CDR3 size: 13 residues.

This clone was detected a few times. The chain carries TRBV2 and TRBJ2-1; the match to TRBD1 covers 8 bases. Germline V gene sequence: CDR1 SNHLY, CDR2 FYNNEI. The J segment lost 7 bases and the V segment lost 3 bases, leaving 5 bases of the junction unmatched. The CDR3 has 14 residues. CDR3 sequence: CASSDDRGENEQFF. The CDR3 DNA reads TGTGCCAGCAGTGACGACAGGGGAGAGAATGAGCAGTTCTTC.

J is TRBJ2-6 and V is TRBV5-1; D unclear. The V end was cut by 1 base, the J end by 1 base, with 6 bases between. The germline gives CDR1 SGHRS, CDR2 YFSETQ. The CDR3 spans 15 residues. CDR3 sequence (DNA): TGCGCCAGCAGCTTGACAGTTTCTGGGGCCAACGTCCTGACTTTC. It codes for CASSLTVSGANVLTF.

The CDR3 DNA sequence: TGCGCCAGCTCCCGGGGGGCTAGCGGGGTCAATGAGCAGTTCTTC. Translation gives CASSRGASGVNEQFF. The chain couples TRBV10-1 to TRBJ2-1; 9 nucleotides match TRBD2. Germline V gene data show CDR1 as WNHNN and CDR2 as SYGVQD (reference sequence). This CDR3 comprises 15 residues. The ends lost 8 bases at V and 6 bases at J; junction bases unmatched: 11.

This clone turned up a few times. The V call is TRBV6-1, the J call TRBJ2-7; 7 positions match TRBD2. This CDR3 is built from 14 residues. Germline CDR1 and CDR2: MNHNS and SASEGT. The V gene end was trimmed by 2 bases and the J gene end by 7 bases; junction bases not matched to a gene: 8. CDR3 bases: TGTGCCAGCAGTGAAAGAGCGGGAACATTAGAGCAGTACTTC. It translates to CASSERAGTLEQYF.

The chain carries TRBV6-1 and TRBJ2-7; 13 bases line up with TRBD2. Losses at the gene ends were 6 bases for V and 7 bases for J; bases not matched to a gene: 6. CDR1 is MNHNS, CDR2 SASEGT, per germline. This CDR3 has 14 amino acids. The CDR3 coding sequence is TGTGCCAGCAGCGGACTAGCGGGAGTTCGGGAGCAGTACTTC. Amino acid sequence: CASSGLAGVREQYF.

This clone appeared a few times. The rearrangement links TRBV27 to TRBJ1-2; 7 bases match TRBD1. Looked up from germline, CDR1 is MNHEY and CDR2 is SMNVEV (reference sequence). V was pared by 5 bases and J by 5 bases, with 8 bases of the junction left unmatched. CDR3 size: 14 residues. The CDR3: CASSPRQGWYGYTF. CDR3 nucleotide sequence: TGTGCCAGCAGTCCCCGACAGGGTTGGTATGGCTACACCTTC.

There are a few counts of this clone. The chain recombines TRBV30 with TRBJ2-3; weak D call: TRBD2 (6 bases). The germline V gene encodes CDR1 GTSNPN and CDR2 SVGIG (reference sequence). Deletions cut 6 bases from V and 4 bases from J, with 17 bases between. CDR3 length equals 14 residues. The CDR3 sequence is CACPAWGGPDTQYF. The CDR3 nucleotides are TGTGCCTGTCCCGCGTGGGGAGGACCAGATACGCAGTATTTT.

This clone was counted between two and nine times. V usage is TRBV4-2 and J usage is TRBJ2-1, with a weak D call TRBD1 (5 bases). Germline V lookup: CDR1 LGHNA, CDR2 YNFKEQ. Trimming cost V 4 bases and J 2 bases, with 15 bases left between them. This CDR3 comprises 16 residues. CDR3 sequence reads: CASSLVMLGAYNEQFF. CDR3 sequence (DNA): TGTGCCAGCAGCCTAGTGATGTTAGGGGCCTACAATGAGCAGTTCTTC.